The T cell receptor (beta chain) under discussion was sequenced for a study of human T cells and chemical hapten exposure. Time point reported: patch test 1, 2 weeks after DPC sensitization. Treatment defined: therapeutic diphenylcyclopropenone sensitization with weekly scalp DPC. Using its own MiXCR run on the RACE reads, TCRdb lists one record per CDR3 protein. Here the sample spans around 150,000 distinct CDR3 sequences, about 14% being singletons. The CDR3 is 12 amino acids. Deletions cut 5 bases from V and 6 bases from J, with 8 bases between. Per the germline V gene, CDR1 is MNHEY and CDR2 is SVGEGT.

Specimen: whole blood, collected in connection with sensitization to the hapten diphenylcyclopropenone (DPC). The V call is TRBV6-2 or TRBV6-3, the J call TRBJ2-1; D is uncertain. The sequence derives from a woman in her thirties with alopecia areata. Some clones in this sample may be carry-over from other donors' samples. The CDR3 DNA reads as TGTGCCAGCAGTCCACCTGGCAATGAGCAGTTCTTC. Protein sequence: CASSPPGNEQFF.